Listed here are 15 T cell receptor beta chains from one sample, sequenced in a study of blood T cell repertoires in COVID-19. The table came from immunoSEQ multiplex PCR; TCRdb's copy has only in-frame clones and leaves some out. Here the sample spans 150,000 to 200,000 clones, roughly nine tenths being singletons. Sequences were obtained from peripheral blood. The receptors stem from an older man with active or convalescent COVID-19.

This chain joins TRBV24-1 and TRBJ1-2, with 7 bases identical to TRBD1. CDR1 KGHDR and CDR2 SFDVKD come from the germline V gene. The CDR3 is 13 residues long. V shed 5 bases and J 8 bases; nucleotides not matched to a gene: 7. The DNA of the CDR3 is TGTGCCACCAGTGCCCTAACAGGGGTAGGCTACACCTTC. Residues: CATSALTGVGYTF.

In this sample, this clone turned up many times. The CDR3 bases are TGTGCCAGCAGTTCCTTCTCGCGGACTAAGTATTTT. Protein sequence: CASSSFSRTKYF. This chain joins TRBV6-2 or TRBV6-3 and TRBJ2-3; D perhaps matches TRBD2 (6 bases). Deletions cut 4 bases from V and 13 bases from J, with 15 bases between. Germline CDR1 is MNHEY and CDR2 is SVGEGT. The CDR3 is 12 amino acids.

V usage is TRBV10-1 and J usage is TRBJ2-3; 11 bases map to TRBD2. With V trimmed by 5 bases and J by 2 bases, 3 bases remained unmatched. The germline CDR1 and CDR2 sequences are WNHNN and SYGVQD (reference sequence). The CDR3 totals 15 residues. CDR3 nucleotide sequence: TGCGCCAGCAGTAGGGGACTAGCGGACACAGATACGCAGTATTTT. It is translated as CASSRGLADTDTQYF.

This clone was detected only once. This chain uses TRBV6-5 with TRBJ1-2; 7 bases map to TRBD1. Germline V gene lookup returns CDR1 MNHEY and CDR2 SVGAGI. V lost 7 bases to trimming and J lost 0 bases; unmatched junction nucleotides: 2. The CDR3 has 13 amino acids. In nucleotides, the CDR3 is TGTGCCAGCACAGGACAGGCTAACTATGGCTACACCTTC. This translates into CASTGQANYGYTF.

In this sample, this clone turned up a few times. The J gene is TRBJ1-6, the V gene TRBV25-1, with 7 positions matching TRBD1. Germline CDR1 reads MGHDK; CDR2 reads SYGVNS. CDR3 length: 16 residues. The junction had 5 bases not matched to a gene; V was cut back by 1 base and J by 5 bases. The CDR3 protein is CASSEFPGTDNSPLHF. CDR3 DNA: TGTGCCAGCAGTGAATTCCCCGGGACAGATAATTCACCCCTCCACTTT.

V gene TRBV7-2 combines with J gene TRBJ1-5, with D perhaps matching TRBD1 (6 bases). The CDR3 sequence is 15 residues long. Germline assignment: CDR1 SGHTA and CDR2 FQGNSA. V dropped 5 bases and J dropped 4 bases, with 15 bases sitting between them. CDR3 bases: TGTGCCAGCAGCCCCTCCAGCCAGGGGAATCAGCCCCAGCATTTT. Its translation is CASSPSSQGNQPQHF.

The chain carries TRBV30 and TRBJ2-3; D is unresolved. This CDR3 region has 16 residues. V lost 0 bases to trimming and J lost 1 base, with 14 bases between them. CDR1 is GTSNPN, CDR2 SVGIG, per germline (reference sequence). The CDR3 region is CAWSVALGQGTDTQYF. The CDR3 DNA reads TGTGCCTGGAGTGTAGCCCTTGGGCAGGGCACAGATACGCAGTATTTT.

V and J are TRBV11-2 and TRBJ2-7; 7 bases are shared with TRBD2. V dropped 1 base and J dropped 0; count of bases not matched to a gene: 0. Germline values: CDR1 SGHAT, CDR2 FQNNGV. The CDR3 totals 14 residues. The CDR3 loop reads CASSLAGGSYEQYF. CDR3 bases: TGTGCCAGCAGCTTAGCGGGGGGCTCCTACGAGCAGTACTTC.

CDR3 residues: CASSLRPDGSEKLFF. CDR3 in DNA: TGTGCCAGCAGCTTGAGGCCAGATGGGAGTGAAAAACTGTTTTTT. V is TRBV5-6 and J is TRBJ1-4; no definite D call. The CDR3 totals 15 residues. CDR1 SGHDT and CDR2 YYEEEE come from the germline V gene. Trimming pared 1 base from V and 7 bases from J, leaving 14 bases between.

The V call is TRBV9, the J call TRBJ2-3; a weak D match, TRBD1 (6 bases). The CDR3 runs 17 residues. V dropped 0 bases and J dropped 6 bases, with 20 bases sitting between them. Germline CDR1 and CDR2: SGDLS and YYNGEE. CDR3 nucleotide sequence: TGTGCCAGCAGCGTAGAAGGTCTCGGACAGCAGTTGGATACGCAGTATTTT. Translation: CASSVEGLGQQLDTQYF.

The chain uses TRBV11-2 and TRBJ1-1; D is undetermined. The CDR3 loop spans 15 amino acids. The V end was cut by 5 bases, the J end by 1 base, with 14 bases between. Germline V gene lookup returns CDR1 SGHAT and CDR2 FQNNGV. In nucleotides, the CDR3 is TGTGCCAGCAGCCTAATCGGGAGGAGGAACACTGAAGCTTTCTTT. Protein: CASSLIGRRNTEAFF.

This chain links TRBV10-2 with TRBJ2-3; tentatively, D is TRBD1 (6 bases). The V end lost 10 bases, the J end lost 0 bases, and 8 bases lay between the germline ends. The germline V gene has CDR1 WSHSY and CDR2 SAAADI. The CDR3 length is 12 residues. DNA for the CDR3: TGCGCCACCGGACAGAGCACAGATACGCAGTATTTT. It encodes CATGQSTDTQYF.

The chain joins TRBV11-2 to TRBJ1-1; 7 bases fit TRBD1. Germline V gene data show CDR1 as SGHAT and CDR2 as FQNNGV. There are 13 residues in the CDR3. V shed 7 bases and J 11 bases; nucleotides not matched to a gene: 13. The CDR3 protein is CASNKDRTLFAFF. The CDR3 DNA is TGTGCCAGCAATAAGGACAGGACGTTATTTGCTTTCTTT.

The chain links TRBV16 to TRBJ2-2; the D gene is possibly TRBD2 (5 bases). CDR3 length equals 16 residues. V shed 0 bases and J shed 1 base, with 9 bases lying between them. Germline values: CDR1 KGHSY, CDR2 FQNENV. CDR3 protein: CASSQSLAGNTGELFF. The CDR3 DNA is TGTGCCAGCAGCCAATCTCTGGCGGGGAACACCGGGGAGCTGTTTTTT.

This clone appeared once. J is TRBJ1-5 and V is TRBV2, with a tentative D call TRBD1 (5 bases). Trimming took off 4 bases at V and 4 bases at J, with 11 bases between the two ends. Germline V CDR1 and CDR2: SNHLY, FYNNEI. The CDR3 totals 14 residues. The CDR3 coding sequence is TGTGCCAGCAGTGGTCAGGGCGGAAATCAGCCCCAGCATTTT. Translation: CASSGQGGNQPQHF.